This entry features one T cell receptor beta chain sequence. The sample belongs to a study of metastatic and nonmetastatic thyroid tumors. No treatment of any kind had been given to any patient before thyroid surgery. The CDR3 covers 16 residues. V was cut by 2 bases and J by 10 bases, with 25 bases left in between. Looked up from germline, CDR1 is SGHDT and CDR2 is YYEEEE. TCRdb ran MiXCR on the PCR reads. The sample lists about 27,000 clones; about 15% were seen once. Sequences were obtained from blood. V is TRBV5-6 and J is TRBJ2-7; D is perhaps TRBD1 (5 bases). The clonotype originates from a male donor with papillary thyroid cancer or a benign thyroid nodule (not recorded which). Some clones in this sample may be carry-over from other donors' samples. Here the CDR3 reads CASSFGFGAGKPYQYF. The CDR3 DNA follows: TGTGCCAGCAGCTTCGGGTTTGGGGCAGGGAAGCCCTATCAGTACTTC.